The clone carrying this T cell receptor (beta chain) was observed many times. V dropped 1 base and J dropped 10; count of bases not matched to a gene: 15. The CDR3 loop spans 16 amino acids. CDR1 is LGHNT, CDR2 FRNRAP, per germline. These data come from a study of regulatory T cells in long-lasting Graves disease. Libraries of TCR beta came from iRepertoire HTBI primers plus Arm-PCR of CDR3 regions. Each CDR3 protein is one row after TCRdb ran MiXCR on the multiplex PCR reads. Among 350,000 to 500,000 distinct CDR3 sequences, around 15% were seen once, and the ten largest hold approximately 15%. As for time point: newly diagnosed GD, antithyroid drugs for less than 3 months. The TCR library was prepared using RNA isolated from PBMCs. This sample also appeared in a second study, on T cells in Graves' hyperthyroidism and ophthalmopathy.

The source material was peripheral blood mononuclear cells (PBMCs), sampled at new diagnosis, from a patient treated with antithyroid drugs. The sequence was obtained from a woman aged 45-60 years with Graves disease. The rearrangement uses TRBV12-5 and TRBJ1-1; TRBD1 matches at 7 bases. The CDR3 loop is CASGLDILGQRERAFF. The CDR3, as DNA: TGTGCTAGTGGTTTGGACATCCTGGGACAGAGGGAACGAGCTTTCTTT.